A single sample is the source of the 17 T cell receptor beta chains below, sequenced in a study of T cell responses to AZD1222 COVID-19 vaccine. Libraries were prepared by immunoSEQ multiplex PCR; TCRdb keeps only in-frame clonotypes and omits some of them. The sample includes over 90,000 clones, about 90% of them seen just once. The material was peripheral blood, obtained on day 0 of AZD1222 vaccination. The receptors were sampled from an adult in good health.

The chain couples TRBV7-9 to TRBJ2-5, with TRBD1 matching 9 bases. The CDR3 runs to 17 residues. Germline V gene sequence: CDR1 SEHNR, CDR2 FQNEAQ (reference sequence). J was trimmed by 3 bases and V by 7 bases; bases with no gene match: 15. The CDR3 here is CASIHRDRVRGEETQYF. The CDR3 nucleotides are TGTGCCAGCATCCACCGGGACAGGGTCAGGGGGGAAGAGACCCAGTACTTC. Using reference TRBV7-9 and TRBJ2-5 for the parts outside the CDR3, the full variable domain is DTGVSQNPRHKITKRGQNVTFRCDPISEHNRLYWYRQTLGQGPEFLTYFQNEAQLEKSRLLSDRFSAERPKGSFSTLEIQRTEQGDSAMYLCASIHRDRVRGEETQYFGPGTRLLVL.

V and J are TRBV2 and TRBJ1-3; no definite D call. Trimming removed 4 bases from V and 0 bases from J, with 10 bases in between. CDR1 and CDR2 (germline): SNHLY, FYNNEI. The CDR3 covers 15 residues. DNA for the CDR3: TGTGCCAGCAGTGTCGGGCGCAGCTCTGGAAACACCATATATTTT. This translates into CASSVGRSSGNTIYF.

CDR3 nucleotides: TGTGCCAGCAGCCCGGGACAGGAGGATTCACCCCTCCACTTT. The encoded protein is CASSPGQEDSPLHF. The rearrangement uses TRBV6-5 and TRBJ1-6; 8 nucleotides agree with TRBD1. Germline CDR1 and CDR2: MNHEY and SVGAGI. The CDR3 extends over 14 amino acids. V gave up 6 bases and J gave up 8 bases; unmatched junction bases: 6.

The V gene is TRBV30, the J gene TRBJ1-1; 9 bases are a match to TRBD1. After removal of 4 bases from V and 5 bases from J, the junction contained 11 bases not matched to a gene. Germline loops: CDR1 GTSNPN, CDR2 SVGIG (reference sequence). The CDR3 is 15 amino acids. The CDR3 here is CAWIDTGGVKTEAFF. CDR3 DNA sequence: TGTGCCTGGATTGACACAGGGGGCGTTAAAACTGAAGCTTTCTTT.

CDR3 DNA: TGTGCCAGCAGTGAAGCCCGGGGGAGGATGTGGAGCAATCAGCCCCAGCATTTT. Residues: CASSEARGRMWSNQPQHF. V gene TRBV6-1 combines with J gene TRBJ1-5, with a possible D match to TRBD1 (5 bases). Per the germline V gene, CDR1 is MNHNS and CDR2 is SASEGT. This CDR3 has 18 residues. Trimming stripped 0 bases from V and 1 base from J, with 16 bases between.

The chain recombines TRBV5-1 with TRBJ1-2; D uncertain. The germline CDR1 and CDR2 sequences are SGHRS and YFSETQ. The V end was cut by 4 bases, the J end by 4 bases, with 11 bases between. The CDR3 is made up of 13 amino acids. The DNA of the CDR3 is TGCGCCAGCAGCCCTGACACCCTCTATGGCTACACCTTC. Encoded protein: CASSPDTLYGYTF.

J is TRBJ2-7 and V is TRBV7-9; D unresolved. CDR1 SEHNR and CDR2 FQNEAQ come from the germline V gene (reference sequence). Deletions cut 2 bases from V and 3 bases from J, with 14 bases between. The CDR3 length is 15 residues. CDR3 DNA: TGTGCCAGCAGCTTACTTGAGACCGGGCTCTACGAGCAGTACTTC. The encoded protein is CASSLLETGLYEQYF.

The rearrangement joins TRBV10-3 to TRBJ1-6; D unresolved. The CDR3 length is 13 residues. Trimming removed 0 bases from V and 14 bases from J, with 11 bases in between. The V gene's germline CDR1 is ENHRY and CDR2 SYGVKD. The CDR3 is CAISESKGRTLHF. The CDR3 region has the DNA TGTGCCATCAGTGAGTCGAAGGGTCGGACCCTCCACTTT.

The V and J genes are TRBV2 and TRBJ1-2; unclear D gene. Looked up from germline, CDR1 is SNHLY and CDR2 is FYNNEI. V was clipped by 2 bases and J by 4 bases, with 8 bases between them. The CDR3 has 13 residues. The CDR3 sequence is CASSELLAYGYTF. CDR3 DNA: TGTGCCAGCAGTGAATTGTTAGCCTATGGCTACACCTTC. Filled out from reference TRBV2 and TRBJ1-2, the complete variable domain reads EPEVTQTPSHQVTQMGQEVILRCVPISNHLYFYWYRQILGQKVEFLVSFYNNEISEKSEIFDDQFSVERPDGSNFTLKIRSTKLEDSAMYFCASSELLAYGYTFGSGTRLTVV.

V is TRBV5-1 and J is TRBJ2-7; 9 bases fit TRBD1. From germline, CDR1 is SGHRS and CDR2 YFSETQ. The V segment lost 4 bases and the J segment 7 bases; nucleotides outside the gene matches: 12. The CDR3 has 15 residues. CDR3 protein: CASSPGTGITREQYF. As DNA, the CDR3 is TGCGCCAGCAGCCCGGGGACAGGGATTACGAGGGAGCAGTACTTC.

This rearrangement joins TRBV2 to TRBJ1-3; maybe TRBD1 (6 bases). V was clipped by 5 bases and J by 0 bases, with 11 bases between them. Per germline, CDR1 SNHLY and CDR2 FYNNEI. This CDR3 comprises 15 residues. Here the CDR3 reads CASSRTASSGNTIYF. In DNA form, the CDR3 reads TGTGCCAGCAGTAGGACAGCAAGCTCTGGAAACACCATATATTTT.

This clone was observed a single time. V and J are TRBV14 and TRBJ1-2, with D unresolved. Trimming cost V 4 bases and J 5 bases, with 23 bases left between them. This CDR3 has 17 residues. Germline V CDR1 and CDR2: SGHDN, FVKESK. The CDR3 bases are TGTGCCAGCAGCCTGGTTGACGGCTGGTCGCCGAGGTATGGCTACACCTTC. Amino acid sequence: CASSLVDGWSPRYGYTF.

The V gene is TRBV18, the J gene TRBJ1-3; 8 bases match TRBD1. The trim removed 8 bases at V and 8 bases at J, leaving 5 bases unmatched. Germline V gene lookup returns CDR1 KGHSH and CDR2 LQKENI. CDR3 size: 12 residues. CDR3 in amino acids: CASQGASDTIYF. The DNA of the CDR3 is TGTGCCAGCCAGGGGGCAAGCGACACCATATATTTT.

The rearrangement joins TRBV6-5 to TRBJ1-2; the D gene is possibly TRBD1 (5 bases). Germline CDR1 is MNHEY and CDR2 is SVGAGI. Trimming shortened V by 7 bases and J by 4 bases, and 10 bases separated the two germline ends. The CDR3 is 12 residues long. DNA for the CDR3: TGTGCCAGCACGGGGCAAGGCTATGGCTACACCTTC. It yields the protein CASTGQGYGYTF.

About this clone: This specimen includes other DNA sequences encoding the same CDR3. This rearrangement joins TRBV5-1 to TRBJ1-4; TRBD1 might be the D (5 bases). The CDR3 is 14 residues long. In germline, CDR1 is SGHRS, CDR2 YFSETQ. Deletions cut 0 bases from V and 7 bases from J, with 10 bases between. This chain's CDR3 is CASSLGQGGEKLFF. In nucleotides, the CDR3 is TGCGCCAGCAGCTTGGGGCAGGGCGGTGAAAAACTGTTTTTT.

The V gene is TRBV4-3, the J gene TRBJ2-7; the match to TRBD1 covers 8 bases. CDR3 length equals 13 residues. After removal of 6 bases from V and 3 bases from J, the junction contained 4 bases not matched to a gene. The germline V gene has CDR1 LGHNA and CDR2 YSLEER. CDR3 sequence reads: CASSSGQGYEQYF. The CDR3 DNA sequence: TGCGCCAGCAGTTCAGGACAGGGCTACGAGCAGTACTTC.

V is TRBV7-8 and J is TRBJ1-2, with D perhaps matching TRBD1 (5 bases). The CDR3 runs to 13 residues. CDR1 and CDR2 from the germline V gene are SGHVS and FQNEAQ. The V and J ends lost 0 bases and 4 bases respectively, with 6 bases between them. This CDR3 reads CASSLAGVYGYTF. Written as DNA, the CDR3 is TGTGCCAGCAGCTTAGCGGGGGTCTATGGCTACACCTTC.